Listed here are 12 T cell receptor beta chains from one sample, sequenced in a study of OX40 agonist ivuxolimab in advanced cancers. TCRdb's copy holds only in-frame clones and misses some; the assay was immunoSEQ multiplex PCR. Of just under 65,000 clones in the sample, roughly four fifths were seen once. The sample here was CD4+ or CD8+ T cells sorted from blood, taken in a trial of the OX40 agonist ivuxolimab. The receptor source for this set is an adult with an advanced solid tumor such as melanoma, head and neck, liver or kidney cancer.

J is TRBJ1-4 and V is TRBV10-2; 7 positions match TRBD1. The CDR3 runs 13 residues. The V and J ends lost 8 bases and 5 bases, in that order; junction bases with no gene match: 5. Per germline, CDR1 WSHSY and CDR2 SAAADI. The CDR3 bases are TGCGCCAGCTCTGGGACAGCGAATGAAAAACTGTTTTTT. Translating gives CASSGTANEKLFF.

V usage is TRBV19 and J usage is TRBJ1-5; 8 bases are shared with TRBD1. There are 15 residues in the CDR3. Germline V lookup: CDR1 LNHDA, CDR2 SQIVND (reference sequence). V trimming: 3 bases; J trimming: 2 bases; junction bases outside the gene matches: 3. Here the CDR3 DNA reads TGTGCCAGTAGTATCCAGACAGGGGGCAATCAGCCCCAGCATTTT. It translates to CASSIQTGGNQPQHF. Looking up the rest from reference TRBV19 and TRBJ1-5 gives the full variable domain: DGGITQSPKYLFRKEGQNVTLSCEQNLNHDAMYWYRQDPGQGLRLIYYSQIVNDFQKGDIAEGYSVSREKKESFPLTVTSAQKNPTAFYLCASSIQTGGNQPQHFGDGTRLSIL.

V usage is TRBV5-8 and J usage is TRBJ1-5; D is unresolved. Between the trimmed V and J ends, which lost 4 bases and 4 bases, there was a span of 9 bases. Germline values: CDR1 SGHTS, CDR2 YDEGEE. CDR3 length: 13 residues. In DNA, the CDR3 is TGTGCCAGCAGCGCCCGGCGGAATCAGCCCCAGCATTTT. It specifies CASSARRNQPQHF.

This chain connects TRBV2 to TRBJ1-5; a weak D match, TRBD1 (5 bases). Trimming took off 6 bases at V and 3 bases at J, with 18 bases between the two ends. In germline, CDR1 is SNHLY, CDR2 FYNNEI. The CDR3 is made up of 16 amino acids. The CDR3 is CASSGRDPRTNQPQHF. The CDR3 DNA sequence: TGTGCCAGCAGCGGCCGGGACCCCCGAACCAATCAGCCCCAGCATTTT.

V gene TRBV7-2 combines with J gene TRBJ2-2; TRBD2 might be the D (6 bases). This CDR3 spans 14 amino acids. Per the germline V gene, CDR1 is SGHTA and CDR2 is FQGNSA. The V gene lost 2 bases and the J gene lost 6 bases, with 10 bases spanning the gap. CDR3 residues: CASSLRRGAGELFF. The DNA of the CDR3 is TGTGCCAGCAGCTTAAGGAGGGGCGCCGGGGAGCTGTTTTTT.

The genes are TRBV4-1 and TRBJ1-1; 7 positions agree with TRBD1. This CDR3 spans 17 amino acids. Trimming cost V 0 bases and J 7 bases; bases outside gene matches: 14. Germline loops: CDR1 MGHRA, CDR2 YSYEKL. CDR3 region: CASSQDSPSTGEFEAFF. The CDR3 nucleotides read TGCGCCAGCAGCCAAGATTCTCCCTCTACAGGGGAGTTTGAAGCTTTCTTT.

The V and J genes are TRBV2 and TRBJ2-7; TRBD1 matches at 9 bases. This CDR3 contains 14 residues. Per germline, CDR1 SNHLY and CDR2 FYNNEI. Trimming took 6 bases from V and 5 from J; bases not matched to a gene: 8. This CDR3 reads CASSGTGLVNEQYF. DNA of the CDR3: TGTGCCAGCAGCGGGACAGGGCTTGTAAACGAGCAGTACTTC.

V gene TRBV9 combines with J gene TRBJ2-2; D uncertain. This CDR3 is built from 15 residues. Trimming removed 7 bases from V and 2 bases from J, with 15 bases in between. In germline, CDR1 is SGDLS, CDR2 YYNGEE. The CDR3 DNA reads as TGTGCCAGCGGCACTATCCACACAAACACCGGGGAGCTGTTTTTT. It codes for CASGTIHTNTGELFF.

The chain links TRBV13 to TRBJ1-2, with 9 bases aligning to TRBD1. Germline V gene lookup returns CDR1 PRHDT and CDR2 FYEKMQ (reference sequence). J was trimmed by 7 bases and V by 5 bases; bases with no gene match: 8. This CDR3 region has 14 residues. In DNA, the CDR3 is TGTGCCAGCAGCCGACAGGGGGGCTCTGGTGGCTACACCTTC. Encoded protein: CASSRQGGSGGYTF. The complete variable domain, with remaining parts taken from reference TRBV13 and TRBJ1-2, reads AAGVIQSPRHLIKEKRETATLKCYPIPRHDTVYWYQQGPGQDPQFLISFYEKMQSDKGSIPDRFSAQQFSDYHSELNMSSLELGDSALYFCASSRQGGSGGYTFGSGTRLTVV.

J is TRBJ1-6 and V is TRBV14; the match to TRBD1 covers 11 bases. CDR3 length equals 16 residues. The trim removed 2 bases at V and 7 bases at J, leaving 4 bases unmatched. CDR1 and CDR2 (germline): SGHDN, FVKESK. The CDR3 loop reads CASSQRTGGLNSPLHF. CDR3 DNA: TGTGCCAGCAGCCAACGGACAGGGGGCTTAAATTCACCCCTCCACTTT.

V is TRBV5-1 and J is TRBJ2-5, with D possibly TRBD1 on 5 matching bases. The DNA end lines up better with TRBJ2-7; the J call may be wrong. Germline CDR1 SGHRS, CDR2 YFSETQ. The CDR3 consists of 12 residues. The CDR3 DNA follows: TGCGCCAGCAGCTTGGAGGGGTACGAGCAGTACTTC. Amino acids: CASSLEGYEQYF.

V and J are TRBV19 and TRBJ2-3, with D perhaps matching TRBD1 or TRBD2 (6 bases each). Trimming shortened V by 3 bases and J by 2 bases, and 12 bases separated the two germline ends. This CDR3 has 15 residues. Germline CDR1 LNHDA, CDR2 SQIVND (reference sequence). CDR3 in amino acids: CASSIRGTDTDTQYF. The DNA for the CDR3 is TGTGCCAGTAGTATTAGGGGGACTGACACAGATACGCAGTATTTT.